The 8 T cell receptor beta chains presented below share a single source sample, sequenced in a study of blood T cell repertoires in COVID-19. Sequencing used immunoSEQ multiplex PCR; TCRdb keeps in-frame clones, though not all of them. Found here are about 360,000 clones, around 88% of them singletons; the top ten hold about 7.6%. The sample consisted of peripheral blood. The receptors shown here come from a woman in her sixties with COVID-19, enrolled during active disease.

V gene TRBV19 combines with J gene TRBJ1-5, with D possibly being TRBD1 (6 bases). CDR3 length equals 14 residues. Trimming left V 4 bases short and J 3 bases short, with 10 bases between. Germline V gene lookup returns CDR1 LNHDA and CDR2 SQIVND (reference sequence). As DNA, the CDR3 is TGTGCCAGTAGTACCTGGACAGACAATCAGCCCCAGCATTTT. It translates to CASSTWTDNQPQHF.

The chain combines TRBV5-5 with TRBJ1-2, with TRBD1 as a possible D gene (6 bases). V lost 2 bases, J lost 3 bases, and 17 bases lay in between. The CDR3 has 16 residues. Germline CDR1 SGHKS, CDR2 YYEKEE (reference sequence). The DNA for the CDR3 is TGTGCCAGCAGCTTTTTCATGGGGTCAGGGGACTATGGCTACACCTTC. It is translated as CASSFFMGSGDYGYTF.

The V and J genes are TRBV14 and TRBJ2-7, with TRBD1 matching over 7 bases. The CDR3 loop spans 15 amino acids. Trimming removed 4 bases from V and 4 bases from J; junction bases left unmatched: 10. From germline, CDR1 is SGHDN and CDR2 FVKESK. CDR3 bases: TGTGCCAGCAGCCCGACCGGGACAGCCCTTTACGAGCAGTACTTC. This encodes CASSPTGTALYEQYF.

The chain carries TRBV2 and TRBJ2-3, with 14 positions matching TRBD2. This CDR3 comprises 20 residues. The germline gives CDR1 SNHLY, CDR2 FYNNEI. V was pared by 5 bases and J by 2 bases, with 15 bases of the junction left unmatched. CDR3 bases: TGTGCCAGCAGTTCCACCACCGGGACTAGCGGGGGCCTTAACACAGATACGCAGTATTTT. Translating gives CASSSTTGTSGGLNTDTQYF. The full variable domain, rest sourced from reference TRBV2 and TRBJ2-3, is EPEVTQTPSHQVTQMGQEVILRCVPISNHLYFYWYRQILGQKVEFLVSFYNNEISEKSEIFDDQFSVERPDGSNFTLKIRSTKLEDSAMYFCASSSTTGTSGGLNTDTQYFGPGTRLTVL.

CDR3 nucleotide sequence: TGTGCCAGCAGTTTCCCGACAGGGGGCGAACAGCCCCAGCATTTT. Translating gives CASSFPTGGEQPQHF. The V and J genes are TRBV6-6 and TRBJ1-5; TRBD1 matches at 10 bases. The CDR3 contains 15 residues. V lost 4 bases and J lost 7; bases outside the gene matches: 7. Germline CDR1 reads MNHNY; CDR2 reads SVGAGI (reference sequence).

V usage is TRBV19 and J usage is TRBJ1-4; D might be TRBD1 (5 bases). V lost 6 bases and J 1 base, leaving 12 bases between the germline ends. The CDR3 covers 15 residues. Germline CDR1 reads LNHDA; CDR2 reads SQIVND (reference sequence). CDR3 in DNA: TGTGCCAGTAGACCAGGGTGGGGAACTAATGAAAAACTGTTTTTT. Its protein is CASRPGWGTNEKLFF.

The chain carries TRBV7-8 and TRBJ2-7; a possible D gene is TRBD2 (6 bases). CDR3 size: 15 residues. Germline V gene sequence: CDR1 SGHVS, CDR2 FQNEAQ. V lost 5 bases, J lost 4 bases, and 18 bases lay in between. The DNA for the CDR3 is TGTGCCAGCAGCCACGCGACCCAGGCGGGGTACGAGCAGTACTTC. Translation: CASSHATQAGYEQYF.

The J gene is TRBJ2-3, the V gene TRBV9; tentative D call: TRBD1 (5 bases). Germline-derived CDR1 and CDR2 are SGDLS and YYNGEE. V was shortened by 3 bases and J by 8 bases, with 7 bases between the two germline ends. The CDR3 spans 11 residues. The CDR3 DNA reads TGTGCCAGCAGCGAAGGGGTTACGCAGTATTTT. This encodes CASSEGVTQYF.